This is a list of T cell receptor beta chains from one sample in a study of cytomegalovirus exposure and HLA in healthy donors. Sequencing used immunoSEQ multiplex PCR; TCRdb keeps in-frame clones, though not all of them. The sample has 150,000 to 250,000 clones; around 80% are singletons. Sequencing was done on a sample of PBMCs. Every receptor here comes from a woman aged 25 to 39 in good health and CMV-seronegative. Each CDR3 is given with its conserved first and last residue. Each record gives: D gene, V gene, J gene, clone size, CDR3 DNA, CDR3 protein. D genes are given only for firm matches. Some rows mark clone size as missing; the rest say once, few, many or name a class of expanded clone.

>TRBD2|TRBV30|TRBJ2-3|-
TGTGCCTGGACCCCCCCTAGCGGGAGCACAGATACGCAGTATTTT
CAWTPPSGSTDTQYF
>TRBD1|TRBV5-1|TRBJ2-5|-
TGCGCCAGCAGCTTGGGGGGCACAGGGGGCGCGGGAGAGACCCAGTACTTC
CASSLGGTGGAGETQYF
>-|TRBV7-8|TRBJ2-5|-
TGTGCCAGCAAGGTGCAGGGTGGAGAGACCCAGTACTTC
CASKVQGGETQYF
>TRBD2|TRBV2|TRBJ2-1|-
TGTGCCAGCAGTGAAGAGCTAGCGGGGGGGCCCAATGAGCAGTTCTTC
CASSEELAGGPNEQFF
>-|TRBV30|TRBJ1-5|-
TGTGCCTGGGCCTCGGGGGGCAATCAGCCCCAGCATTTT
CAWASGGNQPQHF
>TRBD2|TRBV5-1|TRBJ2-7|-
TGCGCCAGCAGCCTTCGGACTAGCGGGAGTATTAACGAGCAGTACTTC
CASSLRTSGSINEQYF
>-|TRBV4-2|TRBJ1-4|-
TGTGCCAGCAGCCACAGGGCGCTCAATGAAAAACTGTTTTTT
CASSHRALNEKLFF
>TRBD2|TRBV10-3|TRBJ2-5|-
TGTGCCTCAAGGGGGCGGGAGGGGAGAGAGACCCAGTACTTC
CASRGREGRETQYF
>-|TRBV7-9|TRBJ2-1|-
TGTGCCAGCAGCTTAGGTAGCCTGCGGGAGCAGTTCTTC
CASSLGSLREQFF
>-|TRBV9|TRBJ1-4|-
TGTGCCAGCAGCGTTCCAGGGGCAAATGAAAAACTGTTTTTT
CASSVPGANEKLFF
>-|TRBV28|TRBJ2-7|-
TGTGCCAGCTCCCAGGGCTACGAGCAGTACTTC
CASSQGYEQYF
>-|TRBV7-8|TRBJ1-5|few
TGTGCCAGCAGCTTCGGCGGAGCATATAGCAATCAGCCCCAGCATTTT
CASSFGGAYSNQPQHF
>TRBD2|TRBV30|TRBJ2-7|-
TGTGCCTGGAGTACAGGGCGGGAGGGAAGGTACGAGCAGTACTTC
CAWSTGREGRYEQYF
>-|TRBV7-9|TRBJ2-1|once
TGTGCCAGCAGCCGGTATGATGAGCAGTTCTTC
CASSRYDEQFF
>-|TRBV9|TRBJ2-3|-
TGTGCCAGCAGCGTAGCCCCCCGAAGAGAAGATACGCAGTATTTT
CASSVAPRREDTQYF
>-|TRBV29-1|TRBJ1-4|-
TGCAGCGTTGAGGGGGGACTGGGTGAAAAACTGTTTTTT
CSVEGGLGEKLFF
>-|TRBV4-1|TRBJ2-5|once
TGCGCCAGCAGCCAAGTTGGGACAAACCAAGAGACCCAGTACTTC
CASSQVGTNQETQYF
>TRBD2|TRBV19|TRBJ2-3|-
TGTGCCAGTAGTCCCGGGGGGATCACAGATACGCAGTATTTT
CASSPGGITDTQYF
>-|TRBV18|TRBJ2-1|-
TGTGCCAGCTCACCACCGAACAGGGCCTCCTACAATGAGCAGTTCTTC
CASSPPNRASYNEQFF
>-|TRBV30|TRBJ2-5|once
TGTGCCTGGAGTGTAGCGTTCCAAGAGACCCAGTACTTC
CAWSVAFQETQYF
>-|TRBV4-1|TRBJ2-3|-
TGCGCCAGCAGCCAAGGGGTGACAGGTAGCACAGATACGCAGTATTTT
CASSQGVTGSTDTQYF
>-|TRBV10-3|TRBJ2-2|-
TGTGCCATCAGTGAGTTGCAGGGTGGGACCGGGGAGCTGTTTTTT
CAISELQGGTGELFF
>-|TRBV7-8|TRBJ1-1|-
TGTGCCAGCAGCCGGAGGGGTCGAGGAGCCATGAACACTGAAGCTTTCTTT
CASSRRGRGAMNTEAFF
>TRBD1|TRBV2|TRBJ1-2|few
TGTGCCAGCAGCGAATGGGAGACAGGGGGCGATGGCTACACCTTC
CASSEWETGGDGYTF
>TRBD1|TRBV15|TRBJ1-1|-
TGTGCCACCAGTAAGGACAGGGAGGCAACTGAAGCTTTCTTT
CATSKDREATEAFF
>-|TRBV2|TRBJ2-3|-
TGTGCCAGCAGTGCCACTAGTCGAAGCACAGATACGCAGTATTTT
CASSATSRSTDTQYF
>-|TRBV29-1|TRBJ1-1|-
TGCAGCGTAGGGCAGGGCACTGAAGCTTTCTTT
CSVGQGTEAFF
>-|TRBV2|TRBJ2-7|few
TGTGCCAGCAGCGAGGGCGGGGCCCCCTACGAGCAGTACTTC
CASSEGGAPYEQYF
>TRBD2|TRBV4-1|TRBJ2-7|-
TGCGCCAGCAGGCCGGGACTAGTCGGTTACGAGCAGTACTTC
CASRPGLVGYEQYF
>TRBD2|TRBV7-2|TRBJ2-3|once
TGTGCCAGCAGCCCCGCGGGACTAGCGAGGGCAGGAGATACGCAGTATTTT
CASSPAGLARAGDTQYF
>-|TRBV5-4|TRBJ2-2|-
TGTGCCAGCAGGGACTTAGCCGGGGAGCTGTTTTTT
CASRDLAGELFF
>-|TRBV11-2|TRBJ1-2|-
TGTGCCAGCAGCTTTGATCCAGGCTATGGCTACACCTTC
CASSFDPGYGYTF
>-|TRBV30|TRBJ1-1|-
TGTGCCTGGAGTGGCGATCGGGGGGCAATCCCGGCTTTCTTT
CAWSGDRGAIPAFF
>TRBD2|TRBV4-1|TRBJ2-3|-
TGCGCCAGCAGCCAAGATAATGTAAGGCGGGGGGCGGGGGATACGCAGTATTTT
CASSQDNVRRGAGDTQYF
>-|TRBV15|TRBJ1-5|-
TGTGCCACCAGCAGACAGGCCAATCAGCCCCAGCATTTT
CATSRQANQPQHF
>-|TRBV5-6|TRBJ1-5|-
TGTGCCAGCAGCTTGGGCCTCTATCCCAATCAGCCCCAGCATTTT
CASSLGLYPNQPQHF
>-|TRBV6-5|TRBJ2-3|-
TGTGCCAGCAGTTCCCTAGGGACTTCTAATACGCAGTATTTT
CASSSLGTSNTQYF
>-|TRBV30|TRBJ2-2|-
TGTGCCTGGATCGGGAAGAACACCGGGGAGCTGTTTTTT
CAWIGKNTGELFF
>-|TRBV5-1|TRBJ1-3|-
TGCGCCAGCAGCGATCCAGGGTCCTCTGGAAACACCATATATTTT
CASSDPGSSGNTIYF
>-|TRBV5-6|TRBJ1-2|-
TGTGCCAGCAGCTTAGGTCAGGGTCGGTATGGCTACACCTTC
CASSLGQGRYGYTF
>-|TRBV6-5|TRBJ2-7|-
TGTGCCAGCTCTCGAGAGGGAGACTCCTACGAGCAGTACTTC
CASSREGDSYEQYF
>-|TRBV19|TRBJ1-2|-
TGTGCCAGTAGTCGTGCAGGGGAGTATGGCTACACCTTC
CASSRAGEYGYTF
>-|TRBV13|TRBJ2-7|-
TGTGCCAGCAGCCCCCGACGTGGGGGGAGAGTCGAGCAGTACTTC
CASSPRRGGRVEQYF
>-|TRBV28|TRBJ2-1|-
TGTGCCAGCAGTTTGATCCCGACAGGCAATGAGCAGTTCTTC
CASSLIPTGNEQFF
>TRBD1|TRBV9|TRBJ1-6|many
TGTGCCAGCAGCGATGGGACAGGGCAAAATTCACCCCTCCACTTT
CASSDGTGQNSPLHF
>-|TRBV18|TRBJ1-2|-
TGTGCCAGCTCACCACCTCTCATAGCTAACTATGGCTACACCTTC
CASSPPLIANYGYTF
>TRBD1|TRBV6-5|TRBJ2-7|-
TGTGCCAGCAGCATCGACAGGGCGCAGTACTTC
CASSIDRAQYF
>-|TRBV2|TRBJ1-5|-
TGTGCCAGCAGTTTAGACAGAAGCGACAATCAGCCCCAGCATTTT
CASSLDRSDNQPQHF
>TRBD1|TRBV11-3|TRBJ2-2|-
TGTGCCAGCAGCTTAAACCAGGGGGCCACCGGGGAGCTGTTTTTT
CASSLNQGATGELFF
>-|TRBV18|TRBJ1-1|-
TGTGCCAGCTCACCCACATGGAGGAACACTGAAGCTTTCTTT
CASSPTWRNTEAFF
>-|TRBV6-1|TRBJ1-1|many
TGTGCCAGCAAAGACTGGTTGACTGAAGCTTTCTTT
CASKDWLTEAFF
>-|TRBV2|TRBJ2-2|few
TGTGCCAGCAACAGAGAGAACACCGGGGAGCTGTTTTTT
CASNRENTGELFF
>TRBD2|TRBV4-2|TRBJ2-5|once
TGTGCCAGCAGCTTGACTAGCGGGGGAAGGGAGACCCAGTACTTC
CASSLTSGGRETQYF
>-|TRBV18|TRBJ2-3|-
TGTGCCAGCTCACCGGACATTGGGACTAGCACAGATACGCAGTATTTT
CASSPDIGTSTDTQYF
>-|TRBV4-1|TRBJ1-6|-
TGCGCCTCCGCAGTAGCTAATTCACCCCTCCACTTT
CASAVANSPLHF
>TRBD1|TRBV19|TRBJ2-7|-
TGTGCCAGTAGTCCTGGACAGGGGCTTTCCTACGAGCAGTACTTC
CASSPGQGLSYEQYF
>TRBD1|TRBV7-8|TRBJ2-3|-
TGTGCCAGCAGCTGGGGGACAGTAAGCACAGATACGCAGTATTTT
CASSWGTVSTDTQYF